There are a few counts of the clone carrying this T cell receptor (beta chain). Its antigen is not identified. This sample is drawn from a study of T-cell memory formation after mild COVID-19. Study-level points and caveats: Clones which contracted sat mainly in CM and EM if CD4+, and in EMRA if CD8+.

TCRdb re-called the 5' RACE reads with MiXCR, one entry per CDR3 protein. The sample records roughly 100,000 distinct CDR3 sequences, roughly 12% being singletons. V was clipped by 5 bases and J by 5 bases, with 13 bases between them. The germline V gene encodes CDR1 SGHTA and CDR2 FQGNSA. The CDR3 is made up of 14 amino acids. The source of this sequence is an adult woman who had mild COVID-19 (a few samples of this study predate the infection). Cell type and time point are not known. The rearrangement joins TRBV7-2 to TRBJ2-1; perhaps TRBD1 as D (6 bases). Sequenced sample: PBMCs or a T cell subset sorted from them (not recorded which). The CDR3 nucleotides read TGTGCCAGCAGCCCCCGGGACACCAACAATGAGCAGTTCTTC. It codes for CASSPRDTNNEQFF. Based on the CDR3 plus reference TRBV7-2 and TRBJ2-1, the full variable domain is GAGVSQSPSNKVTEKGKDVELRCDPISGHTALYWYRQSLGQGLEFLIYFQGNSAPDKSGLPSDRFSAERTGGSVSTLTIQRTQQEDSAVYLCASSPRDTNNEQFFGPGTRLTVL.